This T cell receptor beta chain was identified in a study of blood T cell repertoires in COVID-19. Trimming cost V 4 bases and J 5 bases, with 12 bases left between them. The CDR3 consists of 14 residues. Germline V gene sequence: CDR1 SGHAT, CDR2 FQNNGV. On this clone itself: Other DNA variants within this sample encode the same CDR3.

Profiled with immunoSEQ multiplex PCR; TCRdb holds only in-frame clones, not every one. This sample carries fewer than 250,000 clones, approximately 90% of them seen once, and the ten largest clones take 0.72%. The chain combines TRBV11-2 with TRBJ1-5; D unclear. Specimen: peripheral blood. The receptor was isolated from a man between 40 and 49 years old with acute or convalescent COVID-19. CDR3 sequence reads: CASSSRTGDQPQHF. For the CDR3, the DNA is TGTGCCAGCAGCTCCCGGACTGGGGATCAGCCCCAGCATTTT.